This T cell receptor beta chain is from a study of cytomegalovirus exposure and HLA in healthy donors. Germline loops: CDR1 MNHEY, CDR2 SVGAGI. V lost 6 bases to trimming and J lost 0 bases; unmatched junction nucleotides: 2. The CDR3 has 15 amino acids. The PCR was carried out with 60 Vbeta primers and 13 Jbeta primers. The method was immunoSEQ multiplex PCR; TCRdb's version includes in-frame clones alone and lacks a portion of them. This sample yields around 200,000 clones, of which around 67% are seen a single time; 2.5% to 4% belongs to the top ten. The sample taken for sequencing was PBMCs. This rearrangement joins TRBV6-5 to TRBJ1-5; TRBD1 matches 10 bases. The source of this sequence is a woman aged 25 to 39 in good health and CMV-seropositive. CDR3 sequence reads: CASSWDRGSNQPQHF. Here the CDR3 DNA reads TGTGCCAGCAGCTGGGACAGGGGTAGCAATCAGCCCCAGCATTTT.